The 22 T cell receptor beta chains given below trace back to one sample, sequenced in a study of identical twins. TCRdb used MiXCR to reprocess the 5' RACE reads, holding one entry per CDR3 protein. The sample records nearly 900,000 distinct CDR3 sequences, more than 9% being singletons. The sample was also reused in another study, on yellow fever vaccine responses in identical twins.

The sequenced material came from PBMCs. The receptors come from a young woman in good health.

This rearrangement joins TRBV2 to TRBJ1-5; tentatively, D is TRBD1 (5 bases). The CDR3 has 14 residues. V was pared by 6 bases and J by 3 bases, with 12 bases between. Germline V gene data show CDR1 as SNHLY and CDR2 as FYNNEI. CDR3 loop: CASRTTANNQPQHF. Here the CDR3 DNA reads TGTGCCAGCAGGACGACAGCTAACAATCAGCCCCAGCATTTT.

This clonotype turned up a few times. The chain recombines TRBV20-1 with TRBJ2-1; D is perhaps TRBD1 or TRBD2 (6 bases each). V was clipped by 2 bases and J by 6 bases, with 20 bases between them. The CDR3 has 16 residues. Germline V CDR1 and CDR2: DFQATT, SNEGSKA (reference sequence). Here the CDR3 reads CSARINPRGRTNEQFF. The CDR3 bases are TGCAGTGCTAGAATCAACCCCCGGGGGCGGACCAATGAGCAGTTCTTC.

The J gene is TRBJ2-3, the V gene TRBV6-1, with 10 nucleotides matching TRBD2. The CDR3 runs to 17 residues. V was pared by 4 bases and J by 1 base, with 8 bases of the junction left unmatched. Germline CDR1 and CDR2: MNHNS and SASEGT. The CDR3 sequence: CASSASGRRRGTDTQYF. The CDR3 nucleotides are TGTGCCAGCAGTGCTAGCGGGAGAAGAAGGGGCACAGATACGCAGTATTTT.

This clonotype was seen a handful of times. The genes are TRBV20-1 and TRBJ1-4; D gene ambiguous. Germline CDR1 is DFQATT and CDR2 is SNEGSKA (reference sequence). This CDR3 contains 12 residues. Trimming cost V 6 bases and J 8 bases, with 13 bases left between them. The CDR3 nucleotides are TGCAGTGCGCCCATTCTAGGGGAAAAACTGTTTTTT. As protein: CSAPILGEKLFF.

The chain carries TRBV5-1 and TRBJ2-7; 8 bases agree with TRBD1. The germline gives CDR1 SGHRS, CDR2 YFSETQ. The length of the CDR3 is 15 residues. With V trimmed by 3 bases and J by 4 bases, 9 bases remained unmatched. CDR3: CASSSTGTGFYEQYF. The CDR3 nucleotides are TGCGCCAGCAGCTCCACCGGGACAGGCTTTTACGAGCAGTACTTC.

This clonotype was counted at least ten times. The chain links TRBV12-3 or TRBV12-4 to TRBJ2-2, with 8 bases matching TRBD2. The CDR3 sequence is 19 residues long. V lost 5 bases to trimming and J lost 5 bases; unmatched junction nucleotides: 19. CDR3 coding DNA: TGTGCCAGCAGTCCCCCCAGGGGACTAGGGACGGTAGGGACCGGGGAGCTGTTTTTT. This codes for CASSPPRGLGTVGTGELFF.

This clonotype was detected a few times. This chain links TRBV15 with TRBJ2-3; D is possibly TRBD1 (6 bases). Germline V lookup: CDR1 LNHNV, CDR2 YYDKDF (reference sequence). The CDR3 is 17 residues long. Trimming cost V 1 base and J 2 bases, with 16 bases left between them. The CDR3 spells CATSRGDQGTYTDTQYF. The CDR3 DNA sequence: TGTGCCACCAGCAGAGGAGATCAGGGGACATACACAGATACGCAGTATTTT.

This clonotype was detected a few times. CDR3 amino acids: CASSSTGTSTDTQYF. Written as DNA, the CDR3 is TGTGCCAGCAGCTCAACCGGGACTAGCACAGATACGCAGTATTTT. This chain links TRBV11-2 with TRBJ2-3, with D possibly TRBD2 on 6 matching bases. V was shortened by 4 bases and J by 0 bases, with 11 bases between the two germline ends. There are 15 residues in the CDR3. CDR1 and CDR2 (germline): SGHAT, FQNNGV.

CDR3 residues: CASSLLPGLAGVLGSYNEQFF. CDR3 coding DNA: TGCGCCAGCAGCTTGTTACCGGGACTAGCGGGAGTTTTGGGCTCCTACAATGAGCAGTTCTTC. The chain joins TRBV5-1 to TRBJ2-1; 14 bases align to TRBD2. The CDR3 is 21 residues long. Germline V CDR1 and CDR2: SGHRS, YFSETQ. J was trimmed by 0 bases and V by 1 base; bases with no gene match: 12.

The V call is TRBV11-2, the J call TRBJ2-1, with D uncertain. Germline CDR1 reads SGHAT; CDR2 reads FQNNGV. CDR3 size: 12 residues. V dropped 3 bases and J dropped 10 bases, with 10 bases sitting between them. The CDR3 DNA reads as TGTGCCAGCAGCTTTCGTCGGGTCGAGCAGTTCTTC. This translates into CASSFRRVEQFF.

There are a few counts of this clonotype. This rearrangement joins TRBV7-9 to TRBJ2-5; D possibly matches TRBD1 or TRBD2 (6 bases each). CDR1 is SEHNR and CDR2 is FQNEAQ in the germline V gene (reference sequence). The CDR3 has 15 amino acids. V was clipped by 7 bases and J by 5 bases, with 20 bases between them. CDR3: CASTPKWGASETQYF. CDR3 nucleotide sequence: TGTGCCAGCACCCCGAAATGGGGGGCGAGTGAGACCCAGTACTTC.

The V and J genes are TRBV3-1 and TRBJ2-5; 7 bases match TRBD1. Germline values: CDR1 LGHDT, CDR2 YNNKEL (reference sequence). The CDR3 has 19 residues. J gave up 2 bases and V 0 bases, and 15 bases lay outside the gene matches. The CDR3 reads CASSQDFGTAAPIQETQYF. Here the CDR3 DNA reads TGTGCCAGCAGCCAAGATTTCGGGACAGCTGCCCCCATTCAAGAGACCCAGTACTTC.

This sequence joins TRBV7-9 and TRBJ2-1; D uncertain. Germline CDR1 reads SEHNR; CDR2 reads FQNEAQ (reference sequence). V lost 6 bases and J lost 4, with 7 bases in between. The CDR3 extends over 12 amino acids. The CDR3 reads CASRSVYNEQFF. The DNA for the CDR3 is TGTGCCAGCAGGTCCGTATACAATGAGCAGTTCTTC.

The chain uses TRBV15 and TRBJ2-3, with a possible D match to TRBD2 (5 bases). This CDR3 region has 13 residues. From germline, CDR1 is LNHNV and CDR2 YYDKDF (reference sequence). V was trimmed by 3 bases and J by 5 bases, leaving 9 bases between them. DNA for the CDR3: TGTGCCACCAGCAGCCTAGGAGGAGATACGCAGTATTTT. Encoded protein: CATSSLGGDTQYF.

The sample holds many counts of this clonotype. The chain employs TRBV7-2 and TRBJ2-3, with D unresolved. This CDR3 has 15 residues. Trimming removed 1 base from V and 4 bases from J, with 12 bases in between. The germline V gene has CDR1 SGHTA and CDR2 FQGNSA. CDR3 bases: TGTGCCAGCAGCTTAGTTAGAAGCGCCGCAGATACGCAGTATTTT. Encoded protein: CASSLVRSAADTQYF.

The chain employs TRBV5-1 and TRBJ2-3; D may be TRBD2 (6 bases). V was cut by 10 bases and J by 2 bases, with 14 bases left in between. This CDR3 contains 13 residues. From germline, CDR1 is SGHRS and CDR2 YFSETQ. As DNA, the CDR3 is TGCGCCGCCCGGGACTCTTACACAGATACGCAGTATTTT. It codes for CAARDSYTDTQYF.

The chain carries TRBV5-1 and TRBJ1-1; tentative D call: TRBD1 (6 bases). CDR1 is SGHRS, CDR2 YFSETQ, per germline. V was shortened by 3 bases and J by 8 bases, with 11 bases between the two germline ends. The CDR3 runs to 12 residues. This CDR3 is CASSWAQGEAFF. The CDR3, as DNA: TGCGCCAGCAGCTGGGCACAGGGAGAAGCTTTCTTT.

In nucleotides, the CDR3 is TGCAGCGTTTTTATAAGCGGGGAGCTGTTTTTT. This gives the protein CSVFISGELFF. J is TRBJ2-2 and V is TRBV29-1; unclear D gene. Germline CDR1 reads SQVTM; CDR2 reads ANQGSEA. The CDR3 spans 11 residues. V lost 5 bases, J lost 7 bases, and 8 bases lay in between.

This clonotype was seen a few times. V gene TRBV9 combines with J gene TRBJ2-1; D may be TRBD2 (6 bases). The CDR3 has 16 amino acids. V was clipped by 0 bases and J by 3 bases, with 13 bases between them. The germline V gene has CDR1 SGDLS and CDR2 YYNGEE. CDR3 DNA: TGTGCCAGCAGCGTAGTGGCCCGGGAGAACTACAATGAGCAGTTCTTC. This gives the protein CASSVVARENYNEQFF.

The chain employs TRBV27 and TRBJ2-7, with D possibly being TRBD1 or TRBD2 (6 bases each). Trimming removed 3 bases at V and 0 bases at J, with 12 bases between. Germline CDR1 MNHEY, CDR2 SMNVEV (reference sequence). The CDR3 is made up of 15 amino acids. This chain's CDR3 is CASSFLGGGSYEQYF. CDR3 in DNA: TGTGCCAGCAGTTTTCTGGGGGGCGGCTCCTACGAGCAGTACTTC.

The chain combines TRBV7-6 with TRBJ2-1; D is perhaps TRBD1 or TRBD2 (5 bases each). Trimming pared 5 bases from V and 7 bases from J, leaving 21 bases between. CDR1 SGHVS and CDR2 FNYEAQ come from the germline V gene. The length of the CDR3 is 16 residues. The DNA of the CDR3 is TGTGCCAGCAGCCCAACAGGCACTACTACTAGGAATGAGCAGTTCTTC. Its translation is CASSPTGTTTRNEQFF.

The rearrangement joins TRBV6-1 to TRBJ2-7; 8 bases line up with TRBD1. J lost 5 bases, V lost 2 bases, and 5 bases had no gene match. Germline V lookup: CDR1 MNHNS, CDR2 SASEGT. This CDR3 is built from 14 residues. The CDR3 spells CASSEFRTGNEQYF. The CDR3, as DNA: TGTGCCAGCAGTGAATTTAGGACAGGGAACGAGCAGTACTTC.